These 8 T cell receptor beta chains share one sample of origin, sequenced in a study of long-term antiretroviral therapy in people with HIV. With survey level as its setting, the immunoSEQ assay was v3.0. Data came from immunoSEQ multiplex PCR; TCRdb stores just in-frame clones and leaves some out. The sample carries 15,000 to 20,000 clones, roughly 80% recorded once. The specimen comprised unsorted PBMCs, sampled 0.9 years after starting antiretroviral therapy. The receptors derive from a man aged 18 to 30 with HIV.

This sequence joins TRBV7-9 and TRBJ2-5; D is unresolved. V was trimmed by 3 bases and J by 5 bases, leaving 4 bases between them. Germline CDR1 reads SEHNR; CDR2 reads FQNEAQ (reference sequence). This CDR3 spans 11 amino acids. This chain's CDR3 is CASSFRETQYF. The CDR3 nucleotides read TGTGCCAGCAGCTTCCGGGAGACCCAGTACTTC.

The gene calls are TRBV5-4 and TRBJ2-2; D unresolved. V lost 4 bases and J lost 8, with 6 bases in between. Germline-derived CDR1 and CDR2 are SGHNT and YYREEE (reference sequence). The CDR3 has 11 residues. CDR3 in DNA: TGTGCCAGCAGCCGGCCTGGGGAGCTGTTTTTT. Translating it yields CASSRPGELFF.

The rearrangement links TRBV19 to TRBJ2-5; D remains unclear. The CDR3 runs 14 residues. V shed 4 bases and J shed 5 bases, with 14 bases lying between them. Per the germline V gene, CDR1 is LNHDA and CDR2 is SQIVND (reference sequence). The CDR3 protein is CASSTGLALETQYF. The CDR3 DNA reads TGTGCCAGTAGTACGGGCCTTGCCCTGGAGACCCAGTACTTC.

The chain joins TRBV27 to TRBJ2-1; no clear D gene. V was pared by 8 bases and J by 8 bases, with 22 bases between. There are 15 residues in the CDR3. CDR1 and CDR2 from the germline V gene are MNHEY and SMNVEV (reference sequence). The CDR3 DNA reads TGTGCCAGCTCCGGAACAAGCATGGCCTCAGATGAGCAGTTCTTC. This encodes CASSGTSMASDEQFF.

Here the CDR3 reads CSAFGGRGREAFF. CDR3 coding DNA: TGCAGCGCCTTCGGGGGCAGGGGGCGGGAAGCTTTCTTT. This chain uses TRBV29-1 with TRBJ1-1; TRBD1 aligns across 8 bases. CDR1 is SQVTM, CDR2 ANQGSEA, per germline. V was pared by 7 bases and J by 8 bases, with 12 bases of the junction left unmatched. CDR3 length: 13 amino acids.

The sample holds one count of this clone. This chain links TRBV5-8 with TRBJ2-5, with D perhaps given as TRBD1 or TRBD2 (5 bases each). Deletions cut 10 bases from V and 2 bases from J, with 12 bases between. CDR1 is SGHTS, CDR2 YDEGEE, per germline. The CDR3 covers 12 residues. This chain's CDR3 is CAGRGIQETQYF. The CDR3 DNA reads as TGTGCCGGACGGGGCATTCAAGAGACCCAGTACTTC.

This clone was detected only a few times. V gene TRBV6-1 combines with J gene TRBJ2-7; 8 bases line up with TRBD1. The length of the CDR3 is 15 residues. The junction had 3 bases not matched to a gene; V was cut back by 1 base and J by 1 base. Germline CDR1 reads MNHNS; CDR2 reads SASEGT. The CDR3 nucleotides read TGTGCCAGCAGTGAAGAGGGGACAGGATCCTACGAGCAGTACTTC. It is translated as CASSEEGTGSYEQYF.

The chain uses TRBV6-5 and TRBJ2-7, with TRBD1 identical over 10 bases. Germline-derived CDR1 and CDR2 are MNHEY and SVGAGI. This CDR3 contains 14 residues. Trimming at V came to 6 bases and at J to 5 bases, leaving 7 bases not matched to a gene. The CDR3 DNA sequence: TGTGCCAGCAGATTACCCGGGACAGGGGACGAGCAGTACTTC. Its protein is CASRLPGTGDEQYF.